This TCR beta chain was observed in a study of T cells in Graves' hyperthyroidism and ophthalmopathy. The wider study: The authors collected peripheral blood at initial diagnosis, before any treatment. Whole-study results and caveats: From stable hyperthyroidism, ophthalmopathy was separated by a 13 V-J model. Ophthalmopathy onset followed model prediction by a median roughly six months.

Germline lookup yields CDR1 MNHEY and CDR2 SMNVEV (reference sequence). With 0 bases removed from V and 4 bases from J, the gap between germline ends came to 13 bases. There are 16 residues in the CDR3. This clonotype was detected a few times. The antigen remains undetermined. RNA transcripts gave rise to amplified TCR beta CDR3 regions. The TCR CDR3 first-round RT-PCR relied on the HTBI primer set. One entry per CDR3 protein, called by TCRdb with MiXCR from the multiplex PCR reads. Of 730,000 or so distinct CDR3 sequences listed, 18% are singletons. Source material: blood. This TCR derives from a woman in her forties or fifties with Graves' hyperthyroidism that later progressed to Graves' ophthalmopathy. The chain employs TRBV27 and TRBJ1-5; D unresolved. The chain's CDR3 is CASSLSSGPRNQPQHF. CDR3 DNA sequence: TGTGCCAGCAGTTTATCTTCAGGCCCCCGAAATCAGCCCCAGCATTTT.